The following is a T cell receptor beta chain sequence with its context. V shed 3 bases and J shed 6 bases, with 9 bases lying between them. Germline V gene lookup returns CDR1 LNHDA and CDR2 SQIVND (reference sequence). The CDR3 covers 13 residues. Under the authors' procedure: Cell counts per sample came from amplifying reference gene primers. Assay used: immunoSEQ multiplex PCR; TCRdb lists only in-frame clones, some missing. The V and J calls and clone size were taken over from that table, and D and trimming were inferred from the DNA. This table holds roughly 200,000 clones, 81% found once. The sample originates from a study of blood T cell repertoires in COVID-19. Across the whole study: The origin of the acute and convalescent COVID-19 samples was the United States, Italy and Spain. In each case, the material was cDNA or gDNA derived from T cells, B-cell-depleted T cells, or PBMCs.

The sequence came from a woman of 80 years or more with acute or convalescent COVID-19. The sequencing sample was made of peripheral blood. The V call is TRBV19, the J call TRBJ2-1; tentative D call: TRBD1 (6 bases). The CDR3 DNA reads as TGTGCCAGTAGTATTTCCAGGGGCAATGAGCAGTTCTTC. This encodes CASSISRGNEQFF. Combining the CDR3 with reference TRBV19 and TRBJ2-1 gives the whole variable domain DGGITQSPKYLFRKEGQNVTLSCEQNLNHDAMYWYRQDPGQGLRLIYYSQIVNDFQKGDIAEGYSVSREKKESFPLTVTSAQKNPTAFYLCASSISRGNEQFFGPGTRLTVL.